This T cell receptor beta chain was documented in a study of cytomegalovirus exposure and HLA in healthy donors (dated by TCRdb to about 2017). Study-level background: In an earlier analysis of roughly 500 of the donors, 276 Gb of sequence data and approximately 100 million unique TCR beta sequences from roughly 200 million T cells were reported. About 280 gigabases of sequencing data and 75 million to 85 million unique TCR sequences made up an early release that covered around 640 HLA-typed donors. Of the roughly 400 genotyped donors, 81% fell in the genetic ancestry cluster associated with self-reported Caucasian donors. The study was designed to test whether signatures of past pathogen exposure could be identified by cataloging public T cell receptors. The T cell repertoires of 550 to 850 subjects were profiled by immunosequencing and related to cytomegalovirus serostatus. Besides the first cohort of hundreds of subjects, a separate validation cohort made up of some 110 different subjects was used. To predict cytomegalovirus infection status, the study brought together high-throughput TCR immunosequencing, statistical association of individual TCRs with disease status, and machine learning. In a later analysis, previously published TCR beta repertoires from some 640 donors were re-analyzed and high-resolution HLA genotyping was added so that TCR occurrence patterns could be studied. Rather than using new phenotypic data, the later analysis identified candidate immune exposures from TCR beta sequences and from how often those sequences occurred across donors. An earlier analysis of approximately 500 of the donors applied high-throughput TCR beta sequencing to assess whether each TCR beta V gene segment acted as functional or pseudogenic. Donor age, sex, ethnicity and CMV serostatus were compiled together with the repertoire data. Genome-wide SNP genotypes for about 65% of the roughly 700 donors were used in a later genetic analysis, which treated that subset as a discovery cohort. Every discovery cohort repertoire had been produced on one sequencing platform. Both class I and class II loci were covered by HLA typing, at four-digit resolution. Typing coverage differed by locus: A, B, C, DRB1 and DQB1 were typed in about 620-630 donors, DQA1 in roughly 500, DPA1 in 600 to 610, and DPB1 in around 490. Roughly five DR-DQ haplotypes were handled as single units for association and clustering because linkage in the cohort was strong. Among some 400 genotyped donors of the cohort, an average of roughly 230,000 unique TCR beta nucleotide sequences was sequenced per donor, of which about 19% were non-productive.

On the study overall, not on this receptor specifically: Most CMV-associated TCR beta chains appeared to be HLA-restricted in a later analysis, and the HLA associations seemed to be driven largely by CMV exposure. A further reported finding was that TCR beta sequences accurately predicted the HLA-A and HLA-B alleles for most subjects in the first cohort. The sequencing pipeline was judged likely to have produced a cluster of highly shared sequence variants as a technical artifact. Linkage disequilibrium might explain the correlated functional status among segregating V segments, but an unknown experimental factor could not be excluded. A later genetic analysis reported fewer N-insertions in productive TCRs among donors in an Asian-associated ancestry cluster than the roughly 720-donor mean. Most TCR sequences were observed very rarely across donors, whereas some public TCRs were present in many individuals. HLA typing was unavailable for some donors at each locus, so association tests used only the typed subset. In an earlier analysis of around 600 of the donors, most TCR beta V segments were observed in productive rearrangements about 90% or about 30% of the time, broadly matching IMGT annotations. When HLA alleles, especially DR and DQ, strongly co-occurred, attributing TCR associations to individual alleles was difficult. At a false discovery rate of 0.05, a later analysis linked around 17,000 TCR beta sequences to specific HLA alleles. Immune exposure information for the cohort was limited to CMV serostatus. Compared with equally common non-associated chains, HLA-associated TCR beta chains in a later analysis were more clonally expanded and had lower generation probabilities. In this cohort, only TCR beta chains were sequenced, and detectable features were limited by the absence of alpha or paired-chain data. An association between a missense DCLRE1C variant and V-gene and J-gene trimming of TCR beta chains was found in a later genetic analysis and replicated in an independent cohort. A later analysis found that TCR association rates varied across HLA loci, with DRB1 alleles showing the most associated TCRs and HLA-C alleles the fewest. The classifier was reported to diagnose cytomegalovirus status with high specificity and sensitivity in both the original cohort and the validation cohort. Some IMGT-functional V segments, including TRBV6-2 and TRBV6-3, could not be told apart with the 87-base-pair reads, so those segments were excluded. In the study, some 160 TCR beta chains were listed as associated with cytomegalovirus. In a later analysis, several top co-occurrence clusters were reported to appear linked to parvovirus B19, influenza, CMV and Epstein-Barr virus. Because counts were too low, around 17 rarely observed V segments, including chromosome 9 orphons, were left out of the earlier analysis of 587 of the donors. Sequencing depth was assumed to be roughly uniform across donors in the presence/absence analyses, though that assumption may not hold. According to the authors, the approach could potentially be generalized to other disease states and immunological phenotypes. A few of the identified cytomegalovirus-associated TCR beta chains were confirmed in vitro to be specific for cytomegalovirus antigens.

The V and J ends are trimmed by 4 bases and 7 bases, leaving 17 bases between them. The germline V gene provides CDR1 SQVTM and CDR2 ANQGSEA. The CDR3 has 13 amino acids, counting the end cysteine and phenylalanine. The retained sequence is limited to the CDR3, 39 bases, with the frame set at the first base. In total, 500 to 700 healthy bone marrow donors made up the cohort. All cohort members were sampled while nominally healthy, although unrecorded immune exposures were likely present. The donor tested CMV seropositive, placing the donor among the 289 seropositive members of the cohort. Each donor provided a peripheral blood sample, and peripheral blood mononuclear cells were used for TCR beta sequencing. The Qiagen DNeasy Blood Extraction Kit was used to extract genomic DNA from the blood cell samples. The library was prepared using the immunoSEQ multiplex PCR assay. A mixture of 60 forward primers for TCR Vbeta segments and 13 reverse primers for TCR Jbeta segments was used in the multiplex PCR. The CDR3 region of rearranged TCR beta genes was amplified from genomic DNA by a multiplex PCR assay. The Illumina HiSeq System was used to sequence the amplified TCR beta libraries as 87-base-pair reads. As for the original processing: A later analysis tallied roughly 78 million unique TCR beta chains across the 660 or so repertoires, and some 10 million of those chains were shared by two or more donors. To remove PCR and sequencing errors, raw reads were error-corrected and collapsed into unique sequences using a nearest-neighbor algorithm that merged closely related sequences. To assign V, D and J gene segments, CDR3 sequences were aligned to IMGT reference sequences. For a sequence to be retained, a match of at least six nucleotides to both a V gene segment and a J gene segment was required. A rearrangement counted as productive if the CDR3 had no stop codons and remained in frame with V and J, and every other rearrangement counted as non-productive. CDR3 was defined by IMGT convention, running from the second conserved V-encoded cysteine to the conserved J-encoded phenylalanine. The earlier analysis of approximately 500 of the donors excluded sequences that lacked an unambiguous match to a single V gene segment. In an earlier analysis of 587 of the donors, V segments were called functional above 56.7% productive rearrangements and were called segregating when the between-donor standard deviation exceeded 5%. To diagnose cytomegalovirus status from the catalog of TCR beta chain sequences, a statistical classification framework was built. In a later analysis, V and J genes were assigned by comparing TCR nucleotide sequences against IMGT/GENE-DB human TR gene sequences. In a later analysis, CDR3 sequences and most-parsimonious VDJ recombination scenarios were assigned using the TCRdist pipeline. In a later analysis, every TCR beta chain was defined by the combination of its CDR3 amino acid sequence and its V-gene family, and reads without a unique V-gene family were dropped. To address suspected cross-contamination and a sequencing artifact, a later analysis removed roughly 640 highly shared, low-generation-probability nucleotide sequences. For each public chain, a later analysis derived a clonal expansion index from normalized ranks of inferred template counts within each repertoire. In a later analysis, generation probabilities were computed using a VDJ recombination model fitted to out-of-frame rearrangements, and the results were checked against IGoR. Hypergeometric tests were used in a later analysis to score TCR-TCR, TCR-HLA and TCR-CMV co-occurrence, with a repertoire-size bias correction applied to the TCR pairs. A later analysis estimated false discovery rates by permuting HLA or CMV assignments 20 times. In a later analysis, co-occurring TCRs were grouped using DBSCAN, and TCRdist sequence similarity was added for clustering within HLA-allele-positive subsets. Repertoires with fewer than 30,000 or more than 120,000 public chains were left out of co-occurrence clustering, as were a handful of repertoires with anomalous nucleotide sharing. Not all clones reach the TCRdb copy of this immuneACCESS table, which keeps in-frame sequences only. Checked studies attribute under half of the gap to unresolved V genes and leave the rest unexplained. That table supplies the V and J calls and clone size; D and trimming were determined from the DNA. Present in this sample are approximately 120,000 clones, around 67% of which were seen just once. The ten largest clones add up to approximately 4.3% of the sample.

In the case of this clone: The target of this receptor is not known. The sample holds no much larger clone one base away, and base qualities are not on file.

This sequence was found in a man aged 60 to 69 in good health and CMV-seropositive. The sequencing sample was made of PBMCs. The chain links TRBV29-1 with TRBJ2-7; TRBD2 is possibly the D segment (5 matching bases). The nucleotide sequence is TGCAGCGTTGGGACTTCCCTCTGGGCTGAGCAGTACTTC. Protein translation: CSVGTSLWAEQYF.